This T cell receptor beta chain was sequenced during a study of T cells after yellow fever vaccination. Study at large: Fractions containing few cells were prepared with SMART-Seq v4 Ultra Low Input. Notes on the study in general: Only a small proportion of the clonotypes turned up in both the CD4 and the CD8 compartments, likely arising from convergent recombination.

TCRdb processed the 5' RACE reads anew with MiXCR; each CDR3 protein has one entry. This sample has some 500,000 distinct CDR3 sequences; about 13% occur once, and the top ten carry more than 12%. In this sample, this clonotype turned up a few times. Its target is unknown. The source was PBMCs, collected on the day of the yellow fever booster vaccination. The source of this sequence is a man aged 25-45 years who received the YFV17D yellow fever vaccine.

CDR3 nucleotides: TGTGCCAGCTCACTATTAACAGAGAGCTCCTACAATGAGCAGTTCTTC. This gives the protein CASSLLTESSYNEQFF. The chain links TRBV18 to TRBJ2-1, with no clear D. The germline V and J ends were trimmed by 4 bases and 0 bases, with 13 bases remaining between them. This CDR3 comprises 16 residues. CDR1 is KGHSH and CDR2 is LQKENI in the germline V gene.